This T cell receptor beta chain was captured in a study of cytomegalovirus exposure and HLA in healthy donors. Whole-study results and caveats: High sensitivity and specificity were reportedly achieved when the classifier diagnosed cytomegalovirus status. It was in a later analysis that TCR association rates were seen to vary by HLA locus, highest for DRB1 and lowest for HLA-C. A missense DCLRE1C variant was associated with V- and J-gene trimming of TCR beta chains in a later analysis, and an independent cohort replicated the association.

PCR was performed using 60 Vbeta and 13 Jbeta primers. Produced via immunoSEQ multiplex PCR; TCRdb's table is partial and in-frame only. The profile shows some 180,000 clones, roughly 9.4% of them singletons. About this clone itself: The antigen remains unidentified.

The CDR3 has 13 residues. Germline lookup yields CDR1 SNHLY and CDR2 FYNNEI. The ends were cut back, 4 bases at V and 5 bases at J, with 11 bases in the middle. Sequenced sample: PBMCs. This receptor was identified in a woman younger than 45 in good health and CMV-seropositive. The chain combines TRBV2 with TRBJ2-5; the D gene is possibly TRBD2 (6 bases). CDR3 bases: TGTGCCAGCAGTGCGGGTAGCGGCGAGACCCAGTACTTC. It encodes CASSAGSGETQYF.